These T cell receptor beta chains were read from a single sample in a study of graft-versus-host responses after intestinal transplantation. Produced via immunoSEQ multiplex PCR; TCRdb's table is partial and in-frame only. The sample records approximately 90,000 clones, about 89% being singletons. These receptors are not linked to any known antigen. The sample here was unstimulated CD8+ T cells sorted from spleen or lymph node cells, taken before intestinal transplant. The receptors were gathered from a human donor who received an intestinal transplant. Each CDR3 is given with its conserved first and last residue. The D gene is left open where the match is weak. Rows may omit the clone size; those that give it use once, few, many or a size class.

J gene	clone size	D gene	V gene	CDR3 protein	CDR3 DNA
TRBJ2-7	NA	TRBD2	TRBV4-3	CASSQVSSGLYEQYF	TGCGCCAGCAGCCAAGTCTCTAGCGGACTCTACGAGCAGTACTTC
TRBJ2-2	NA	NA	TRBV7-3	CASSTMLGPDPGELFF	TGTGCCAGCAGTACAATGCTGGGGCCCGACCCCGGGGAGCTGTTTTTT
TRBJ1-1	NA	NA	TRBV11-2	CASSPSSPNTEAFF	TGTGCCAGCAGCCCAAGCTCTCCGAACACTGAAGCTTTCTTT
TRBJ1-1	NA	NA	TRBV15	CATSRERALGTEAFF	TGTGCCACCAGCAGAGAACGGGCCCTGGGGACTGAAGCTTTCTTT
TRBJ2-7	NA	TRBD2	TRBV5-1	CASSRPRGGRSYEQYF	TGCGCCAGCAGCCGGCCCCGGGGGGGGCGTTCCTACGAGCAGTACTTC
TRBJ1-1	NA	TRBD1	TRBV7-9	CASSPGTGGQVDTEAFF	TGTGCCAGCAGCCCAGGGACAGGGGGCCAGGTGGACACTGAAGCTTTCTTT
TRBJ2-1	NA	NA	TRBV29-1	CSVEDLSNSDSYYNEQFF	TGCAGCGTCGAGGACCTTTCAAACTCGGACAGCTACTACAATGAGCAGTTCTTC
TRBJ1-1	NA	NA	TRBV7-9	CASSSTRDTEAFF	TGTGCCAGCAGCTCGACGCGGGACACTGAAGCTTTCTTT
TRBJ1-6	NA	NA	TRBV7-9	CASSTTHWESSYNSPLHF	TGTGCCAGCAGCACCACCCACTGGGAGAGCTCCTATAATTCACCCCTCCACTTT
TRBJ2-3	NA	NA	TRBV27	CASSLLGGGTDTQYF	TGTGCCAGCAGTTTACTCGGGGGTGGCACAGATACGCAGTATTTT
TRBJ2-7	once	NA	TRBV2	CASSEVSAGSRIYEQYF	TGTGCCAGCAGTGAAGTCTCAGCAGGGAGTCGTATCTACGAGCAGTACTTC
TRBJ2-7	once	TRBD2	TRBV12-5	CASGFGGVYEQYF	TGTGCTAGTGGTTTTGGGGGGGTCTACGAGCAGTACTTC
TRBJ1-6	NA	NA	TRBV27	CASSLKGLFVSPLHF	TGTGCCAGCAGTTTAAAGGGGCTCTTCGTTTCACCCCTCCACTTT
TRBJ1-4	NA	TRBD1	TRBV5-6	CASSLYGTGVEKLFF	TGTGCCAGCAGCTTGTATGGGACAGGGGTAGAAAAACTGTTTTTT
TRBJ1-5	NA	NA	TRBV7-2	CASSLKPLGRGNQPQHF	TGTGCCAGCAGCTTAAAACCTTTAGGAAGGGGCAATCAGCCCCAGCATTTT
TRBJ2-3	NA	NA	TRBV29-1	CSVEVRSADTQYF	TGCAGCGTTGAGGTTCGATCTGCAGATACGCAGTATTTT
TRBJ2-6	NA	TRBD2	TRBV13	CASSPPRGGTGANVLTF	TGTGCCAGCAGCCCTCCCCGGGGGGGGACTGGGGCCAACGTCCTGACTTTC